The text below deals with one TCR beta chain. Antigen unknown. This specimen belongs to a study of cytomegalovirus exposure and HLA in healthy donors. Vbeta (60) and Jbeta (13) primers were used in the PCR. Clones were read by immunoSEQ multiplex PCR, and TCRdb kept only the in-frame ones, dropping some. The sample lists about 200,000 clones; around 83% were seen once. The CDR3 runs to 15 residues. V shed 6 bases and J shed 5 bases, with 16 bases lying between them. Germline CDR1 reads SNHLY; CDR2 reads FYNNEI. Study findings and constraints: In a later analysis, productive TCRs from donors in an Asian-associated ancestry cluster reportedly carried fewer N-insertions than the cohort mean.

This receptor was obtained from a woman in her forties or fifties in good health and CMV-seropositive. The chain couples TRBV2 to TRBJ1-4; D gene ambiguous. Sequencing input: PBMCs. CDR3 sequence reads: CASRRVGGLNEKLFF. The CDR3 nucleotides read TGTGCCAGCAGGAGGGTTGGCGGCCTAAATGAAAAACTGTTTTTT.